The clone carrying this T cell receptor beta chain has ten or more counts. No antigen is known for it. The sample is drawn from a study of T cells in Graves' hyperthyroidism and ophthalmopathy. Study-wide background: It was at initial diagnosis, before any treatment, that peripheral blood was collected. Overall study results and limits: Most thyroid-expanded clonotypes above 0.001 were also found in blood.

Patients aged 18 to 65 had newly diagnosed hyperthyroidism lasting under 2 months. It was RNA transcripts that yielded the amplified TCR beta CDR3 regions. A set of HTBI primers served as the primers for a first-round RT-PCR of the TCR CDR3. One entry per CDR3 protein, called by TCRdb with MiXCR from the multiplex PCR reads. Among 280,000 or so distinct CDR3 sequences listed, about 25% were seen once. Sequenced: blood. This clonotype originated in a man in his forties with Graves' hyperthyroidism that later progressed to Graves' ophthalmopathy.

CDR3 residues: CSARATGNNSPLHF. The CDR3, as DNA: TGCAGTGCTAGAGCGACAGGGAATAATTCACCCCTCCACTTT. The chain employs TRBV20-1 and TRBJ1-6; TRBD1 matches at 7 bases. The CDR3 sequence is 14 residues long. Germline V gene data show CDR1 as DFQATT and CDR2 as SNEGSKA (reference sequence). V shed 1 base and J 5 bases; nucleotides not matched to a gene: 2.